This T cell receptor beta chain is drawn from a study of cytomegalovirus exposure and HLA in healthy donors (dated 2017 in TCRdb). In terms of the full investigation: An earlier analysis of 587 of the donors reported 250 to 300 Gb of sequence data and 120 million or so unique TCR beta sequences from 150 million to 200 million T cells. A separate validation cohort of 100 to 150 different subjects was used in addition to the roughly 620-subject first cohort. A later analysis re-examined previously published TCR beta repertoires from just over 650 donors and added high-resolution HLA genotyping to investigate patterns of TCR occurrence. An earlier analysis of about 620 of the donors applied high-throughput TCR beta sequencing to assess whether each TCR beta V gene segment acted as functional or pseudogenic. Rather than using new phenotypic data, the later analysis identified candidate immune exposures from TCR beta sequences and from how often those sequences occurred across donors. About 330 gigabases of sequencing data and about 92 million unique TCR sequences made up an early release that covered fewer than 650 HLA-typed donors. To predict cytomegalovirus infection status, the study brought together high-throughput TCR immunosequencing, statistical association of individual TCRs with disease status, and machine learning. The study aimed to test whether cataloging public T cell receptors could reveal signatures of past pathogen exposure. Donor age, sex, ethnicity and CMV serostatus were collected together with the repertoire data. Genome-wide SNP genotypes for about three fifths of the 666 donors were used in a later genetic analysis, which treated that subset as a discovery cohort. The T cell repertoires of around 730 subjects were profiled by immunosequencing and related to cytomegalovirus serostatus. Across approximately 400 genotyped donors of the cohort, an average of about 240,000 unique TCR beta nucleotide sequences per donor were sequenced, and 15% to 20% of those sequences were non-productive. Class I and class II HLA loci were covered by the typing at four-digit resolution. Because of strong linkage in the cohort, roughly five DR-DQ haplotypes were treated as single units for association and clustering. All discovery cohort repertoires had been generated using a single sequencing platform. Of the 398 genotyped donors, roughly 80% fell in the genetic ancestry cluster associated with self-reported Caucasian donors. The number of typed donors differed by locus: about 629-630 for A, B, C, DRB1 and DQB1; 522 for DQA1; roughly 600 for DPA1; and some 470 for DPB1. What the work shows at the level of the full study, not this receptor alone: Because some donors lacked HLA typing at each locus, the association tests relied only on the typed subset. A later genetic analysis associated a missense DCLRE1C variant with V-gene and J-gene trimming of TCR beta chains, and an independent cohort replicated the association. According to a later genetic analysis, donors in an Asian-associated ancestry cluster had fewer N-insertions in productive TCRs than the roughly 670-donor mean. A further reported finding was that TCR beta sequences accurately predicted the HLA-A and HLA-B alleles for most subjects in the first cohort. According to a later analysis, most CMV-associated TCR beta chains appeared to be HLA-restricted, and the HLA associations seemed to be driven largely by CMV exposure. Most TCR sequences were observed very rarely across donors, whereas some public TCRs were present in many individuals. For the cohort, immune exposure information was limited to CMV serostatus. Some IMGT-functional V segments, including TRBV6-2 and TRBV6-3, could not be distinguished by the 87-base-pair reads and were therefore excluded. Presence/absence analyses assumed roughly uniform sequencing depth across donors, an assumption that may not hold. When HLA alleles, especially DR and DQ, strongly co-occurred, TCR associations were difficult to assign to individual alleles. Three of the identified cytomegalovirus-associated TCR beta chains were confirmed in vitro to be specific for cytomegalovirus antigens. Correlated functional status among segregating V segments might reflect linkage disequilibrium, but an unknown experimental factor could not be ruled out. Because counts were too low, approximately 15 rarely observed V segments, including chromosome 9 orphons, were excluded from the earlier analysis of 587 of the donors. In an earlier analysis of approximately 600 of the donors, most TCR beta V segments were observed in productive rearrangements about 87% or about 30% of the time, broadly matching IMGT annotations. The classifier was reported to diagnose cytomegalovirus status with high specificity and sensitivity in both the original and validation cohorts. In a later analysis, over 15,000 TCR beta sequences were associated with specific HLA alleles at a false discovery rate of 0.05. A later analysis found that HLA-associated TCR beta chains were more clonally expanded and had lower generation probabilities than equally common non-associated chains. This cohort had only TCR beta chains sequenced, and the lack of alpha or paired-chain data limited which features could be detected. A later analysis reported that several top co-occurrence clusters appeared linked to parvovirus B19, influenza, CMV and Epstein-Barr virus. It was suggested by the authors that the approach could potentially be generalized to other disease states and immunological phenotypes. According to a later analysis, TCR association rates differed among HLA loci, with DRB1 alleles showing the most associated TCRs and HLA-C alleles showing the fewest. A cluster of highly shared sequence variants was judged likely to be a technical artifact of the sequencing pipeline. The study listed 150 to 200 TCR beta chains as associated with cytomegalovirus.

Library preparation was by the immunoSEQ multiplex PCR assay. The multiplex PCR relied on a mix of 60 forward primers for TCR Vbeta segments and 13 reverse primers for TCR Jbeta segments. The CDR3 region of rearranged TCR beta genes was amplified from genomic DNA with a multiplex PCR assay. Amplified TCR beta libraries were sequenced as 87-base-pair reads on the Illumina HiSeq System. The original pipeline was this. A later analysis counted about 82 million unique TCR beta chains across the 500 to 850 repertoires, and roughly 10 million of these chains were shared by at least two donors. Raw reads were error-corrected and collapsed into unique sequences with a nearest-neighbor algorithm that merged closely related sequences to remove PCR and sequencing errors. Alignment of CDR3 sequences to IMGT reference sequences was used to assign V, D and J gene segments. For a sequence to be retained, a match of at least six nucleotides was required to both a V gene segment and a J gene segment. A rearrangement was called productive if the CDR3 had no stop codons and remained in frame with V and J, and every other rearrangement was called non-productive. Following IMGT convention, CDR3 was defined as the stretch from the second conserved V-encoded cysteine up to the conserved J-encoded phenylalanine. The earlier analysis of 500 to 650 of the donors excluded any sequence lacking an unambiguous match to a single V gene segment. An earlier analysis of roughly 590 of the donors called V segments functional above 56.7% productive rearrangements and segregating when the between-donor standard deviation exceeded 5%. A statistical classification framework was built to diagnose cytomegalovirus status from the catalog of TCR beta chain sequences. In a later analysis, V and J genes were assigned by comparing TCR nucleotide sequences against IMGT/GENE-DB human TR gene sequences. Using the TCRdist pipeline, a later analysis assigned CDR3 sequences along with most-parsimonious VDJ recombination scenarios. In a later analysis, each TCR beta chain was defined by its CDR3 amino acid sequence together with its V-gene family, and reads lacking a unique V-gene family were excluded. A later analysis removed 592 highly shared, low-generation-probability nucleotide sequences to deal with suspected cross-contamination and a sequencing artifact. In a later analysis, a clonal expansion index was calculated for each public chain from normalized within-repertoire ranks of inferred template counts. Generation probabilities in a later analysis came from a VDJ recombination model fitted to out-of-frame rearrangements, and those results were checked against IGoR. A later analysis scored TCR-TCR, TCR-HLA and TCR-CMV co-occurrence with hypergeometric tests, applying a repertoire-size bias correction to TCR pairs. False discovery rates were estimated in a later analysis by permuting HLA or CMV assignments 20 times. A later analysis grouped co-occurring TCRs with DBSCAN, adding TCRdist sequence similarity when clustering within HLA-allele-positive subsets. Repertoires with fewer than 30,000 or more than 120,000 public chains were left out of co-occurrence clustering, as were a handful of repertoires with anomalous nucleotide sharing. TCRdb holds this immuneACCESS table with in-frame rearrangements only. Some clones are missing; in checked studies, unresolved V genes explain under half, and the rest has no known cause. That table is the source of V, J and clone size, and D and trimming were worked out from the DNA. Present in this sample are around 140,000 clones, 82% of which were seen just once. About 1.5% of the sample rests with the top ten.

Turning to this clone: Its antigen is not yet known. Within one base of it there is no much larger clone, and no base qualities were kept.

V is clipped by 2 bases and J by 0 bases, and the sequence between their germline boundaries is 10 bases long. The CDR3 sequence holds 15 residues, the cysteine and phenylalanine included. The retained sequence is limited to the CDR3, 45 bases, with the frame set at the first base. The germline V gene yields KGHSH for CDR1 and LQKENI for CDR2. The cohort was made up of 666 healthy bone marrow donors. Cohort members were all nominally healthy when sampled, although unrecorded immune exposures were likely present. The donor tested CMV seropositive, placing the donor among the approximately 290 seropositive members of the cohort. Every donor gave a peripheral blood sample, and the peripheral blood mononuclear cells from that sample were used for TCR beta sequencing. The Qiagen DNeasy Blood Extraction Kit was used to extract genomic DNA from the blood cell samples.

This sequence was found in a man younger than 40 in good health and CMV-seropositive. Material for sequencing was PBMCs. Recombination linked TRBV18 to TRBJ1-1; the D gene is possibly TRBD1, with 5 bases matching. The CDR3 in this case is CASSPGARMNTEAFF. The nucleotide sequence reads TGTGCCAGCTCACCAGGGGCCAGGATGAACACTGAAGCTTTCTTT.